This T cell receptor beta chain was recovered during a study of identical twins (dated by TCRdb to the mid-2010s). The study in broad terms: TCR alpha and beta repertoires from monozygotic twins, unrelated adults of various ages and cord blood were deep-sequenced to test whether fetal clonotypes persist. To rule out contamination, the twin experiments were replicated at different times with different library preparation protocols.

V gives up 0 bases and J gives up 3 bases, and the segment between their germline ends measures 10 bases. For CDR1 and CDR2, the germline V gene lists SGHRS and YFSETQ. The CDR3 spans 15 residues, from the cysteine through the phenylalanine. Solely the CDR3 DNA is kept, with 45 bases framed from the first base. The library was generated by 5' RACE. The run used an Illumina HiSeq 2000. A universal primer binding site was introduced by template switching, and a unique molecular identifier was present in the final cDNA, enabling accurate counting of TCR cDNA molecules. First-strand cDNA for TCR alpha and beta chains was synthesized from specific primers in the conserved constant-segment region. To control for contamination, every cDNA library carried two barcodes: a SMART-Mk sample barcode plus Illumina barcodes. TruSeq adapter sequences and Illumina sample barcodes were added in two successive PCR steps. TCR alpha and beta cDNA libraries were sequenced on the Illumina HiSeq platform with custom primers. As for the authors' bioinformatics: MiGEC was used to process raw reads and extract unique molecular identifiers, and MiXCR was used to find CDR3 positions. Recombination models were inferred per individual with the repgenHMM and IGoR tools using an EM algorithm. Shared clonotype analysis was performed with the tcR package in R, normalizing sharing by the product of cloneset sizes. To study raw recombination free of thymic and clonal selection effects, out-of-frame nonproductive sequences were analyzed. TCRdb itself trimmed the public reads at Q25 with fastp, ran MiXCR and retained productive beta chains. Every CDR3 protein is listed once, alongside the most common genes and DNA of its rows. Here the V and J calls rest on TCRdb's processing, not on the authors' analysis. The sample data list about 490,000 distinct CDR3 sequences, and 15% of these were observed just once. The leading ten clones occupy roughly 0.43% of the sample.

This clonotype was detected only a few times. What antigen it recognizes has not been identified. No qualities accompany the bases; no much larger clone lies one base away. Broader findings and caveats from the paper: Because the same donors could not be followed over many years, conclusions were based on cross-sectional statistical analysis. In monozygotic twins, recombination models systematically underestimated out-of-frame TCR alpha sharing, but the models matched the sharing seen between unrelated individuals. Fewer insertions were carried by abundant cord blood beta clonotypes, a similar but weaker trend appeared in young adult naive repertoires, and no such trend appeared in memory repertoires. Compared with coincidental sharing between unrelated individuals, out-of-frame TCR alpha sequences shared between twins showed an excess of sequences with low generation probability. Invariant T cells such as MAIT and iNKT could partly confound zero-insertion analyses, though diverse VJ usage argued against this for most clonotypes. Excess twin sharing in beta out-of-frame sequences was weaker because fewer shared sequences lowered the signal-to-noise ratio.

Only healthy Caucasian donors were included. The twin cohort consisted of three pairs of female monozygotic twins, all aged 18 to 29 years. Positive isolation kits from Invitrogen were used to isolate the CD4+ and CD8+ T cell populations. A further study also used this sample, focusing on yellow fever vaccine responses in identical twins. The second study's authors report: The authors reported that the T cell response to vaccination in identical twins appeared partly convergent and partly personalized. Focusing on identical twins, the study followed the T cell clones that responded to the vaccine, and did so with precision.

The rearrangement joined TRBV5-1 to TRBJ1-3; tentative D gene TRBD1, with 5 bases matching. Sequencing was performed on CD4+ T cells sorted from blood. The sequence derives from a woman between 18 and 29 years old in good health. The encoded CDR3 is CASSLVQGGGNTIYF. The nucleotide sequence reads as follows: TGCGCCAGCAGCTTGGTCCAGGGCGGTGGAAACACCATATATTTT.